This note documents a single T cell receptor beta chain sequence. The target antigen is unknown. The donors were part of the approximately 130-subject validation cohort, which stood apart from the 666-subject first cohort. Trimming shortened V by 0 bases and J by 2 bases, and 8 bases separated the two germline ends. The germline V gene encodes CDR1 SGHRS and CDR2 YFSETQ. There are 14 residues in the CDR3. This sample was taken from a study of cytomegalovirus exposure and HLA in healthy donors. For the study at large: The 120 validation repertoires matched the roughly 630 first-cohort repertoires in platform, a later analysis reported. Study findings and constraints: Specific recognition of CMV antigens was confirmed in vitro for a few chains (all CMV-associated).

Repertoires were generated with immunoSEQ multiplex PCR, while TCRdb's copy carries only in-frame clones and drops some. The table shows over 200,000 clones, with more than 75% occurring only once. The receptor was derived from a woman under 30 in good health and CMV-seropositive. The sequenced sample consisted of PBMCs. This chain joins TRBV5-1 and TRBJ1-1, with D hard to call. Here the CDR3 reads CASSLEQVNTEAFF. CDR3 DNA sequence: TGCGCCAGCAGCTTGGAGCAGGTCAACACTGAAGCTTTCTTT. Full variable domain (outside the CDR3, taken from reference TRBV5-1 and TRBJ1-1): KAGVTQTPRYLIKTRGQQVTLSCSPISGHRSVSWYQQTPGQGLQFLFEYFSETQRNKGNFPGRFSGRQFSNSRSEMNVSTLELGDSALYLCASSLEQVNTEAFFGQGTRLTVV.